What follows are 10 T cell receptor beta chains derived from one specimen sequenced in a study of patients and donors after allogeneic stem cell transplantation. TCRdb recomputed calls from the RT-PCR reads with MiXCR, one row per CDR3 protein. The sample has more than 850,000 distinct CDR3 sequences; more than 15% are singletons. The sample was blood, either unsorted or a sorted T cell fraction (not recorded which). The receptors were sampled from a human donor who was either an allogeneic HSCT recipient or a stem cell or donor lymphocyte infusion donor (not recorded which). It is not recorded whose cells these are; they may come from a transplant donor.

The CDR3 spells CASSLEASGRLYTF. CDR3 nucleotide sequence: TGCGCCAGCAGCTTGGAGGCGTCGGGCAGGCTCTACACCTTC. The chain joins TRBV5-1 to TRBJ1-2; D is unresolved. V lost 0 bases to trimming and J lost 10 bases, with 16 bases between them. CDR1 SGHRS and CDR2 YFSETQ come from the germline V gene. CDR3 size: 14 residues.

This clonotype was picked up a small number of times. The chain is built from TRBV6-5 and TRBJ1-1, with a tentative D call TRBD1 (5 bases). The CDR3 sequence is 15 residues long. V lost 2 bases to trimming and J lost 1 base, with 11 bases between them. CDR1 and CDR2 from the germline V gene are MNHEY and SVGAGI. CDR3 residues: CASSYERQGNTEAFF. The DNA for the CDR3 is TGTGCCAGCAGTTACGAGAGGCAGGGGAACACTGAAGCTTTCTTT.

This clonotype was observed many times. The gene calls are TRBV6-1 and TRBJ2-5; 8 bases line up with TRBD1. Germline lookup yields CDR1 MNHNS and CDR2 SASEGT. CDR3 length: 14 residues. The J segment lost 1 base and the V segment lost 5 bases, leaving 3 bases of the junction unmatched. In DNA, the CDR3 is TGTGCCAGCAGTACAACAGGGGGCCAAGAGACCCAGTACTTC. Encoded protein: CASSTTGGQETQYF.

The V gene is TRBV12-3 or TRBV12-4, the J gene TRBJ1-5; 7 bases agree with TRBD1. The V segment lost 6 bases and the J segment 4 bases; nucleotides outside the gene matches: 6. This CDR3 contains 14 residues. CDR3 nucleotides: TGTGCCAGCAGAGAAGGGACAGTAAATCAGCCCCAGCATTTT. Its protein product is CASREGTVNQPQHF.

The V and J genes are TRBV24-1 and TRBJ2-2; D is unclear. Germline loops: CDR1 KGHDR, CDR2 SFDVKD. V gave up 1 base and J gave up 4 bases, with 9 bases separating them. The CDR3 length is 15 residues. CDR3 in amino acids: CATSDFKGPTGELFF. The DNA of the CDR3 is TGTGCCACCAGTGATTTCAAGGGTCCCACCGGGGAGCTGTTTTTT.

The chain uses TRBV19 and TRBJ1-3; tentatively, D is TRBD1 (6 bases). The V and J ends lost 6 bases and 2 bases respectively, with 8 bases between them. The CDR3 is 13 amino acids. CDR1 and CDR2 from the germline V gene are LNHDA and SQIVND (reference sequence). This CDR3 is CASRQGPGNTIYF. CDR3 coding DNA: TGTGCCAGTAGACAGGGTCCTGGAAACACCATATATTTT.

This clonotype has a handful of counts. This CDR3 is CASSFPPDQAQYF. The CDR3 DNA is TGTGCCAGCAGTTTTCCCCCCGATCAGGCGCAGTATTTT. The V gene is TRBV12-3 or TRBV12-4, the J gene TRBJ2-3; D ambiguous. V shed 3 bases and J shed 10 bases, with 14 bases lying between them. CDR3 size: 13 residues.

The rearrangement uses TRBV20-1 and TRBJ2-7; D possibly corresponds to TRBD1 (6 bases). The CDR3 runs 15 residues. The V gene's germline CDR1 is DFQATT and CDR2 SNEGSKA (reference sequence). Trimming removed 0 bases at V and 7 bases at J, with 19 bases between. The chain's CDR3 is CSARDLTGQLSEQYF. The CDR3 coding sequence is TGCAGTGCTAGAGATCTAACGGGACAACTTTCGGAGCAGTACTTC.

This clonotype was seen a handful of times. This chain links TRBV5-6 with TRBJ2-7; D is perhaps TRBD1 or TRBD2 (5 bases each). The CDR3 extends over 14 amino acids. Trimming removed 4 bases at V and 3 bases at J, with 14 bases between. Germline CDR1 and CDR2: SGHDT and YYEEEE. CDR3 in DNA: TGTGCCAGCAGCGCCCCGGGACGGTACTACGAGCAGTACTTC. Protein sequence: CASSAPGRYYEQYF. The whole variable domain, remainder taken from reference TRBV5-6 and TRBJ2-7, is DAGVTQSPTHLIKTRGQQVTLRCSPKSGHDTVSWYQQALGQGPQFIFQYYEEEERQRGNFPDRFSGHQFPNYSSELNVNALLLGDSALYLCASSAPGRYYEQYFGPGTRLTVT.

J is TRBJ2-3 and V is TRBV7-9, with 7 bases matching TRBD1. Germline CDR1 and CDR2: SEHNR and FQNEAQ (reference sequence). V gave up 2 bases and J gave up 1 base; unmatched junction bases: 6. The CDR3 contains 16 residues. CDR3 amino acids: CASSLPPRGRTDTQYF. As DNA, the CDR3 is TGTGCCAGCAGCTTACCTCCTAGGGGGCGCACAGATACGCAGTATTTT.